This entry lists 8 T cell receptor beta chains sequenced from one sample in a study of blood T cell repertoires in COVID-19. Sequenced by immunoSEQ multiplex PCR; TCRdb stores in-frame clones only, minus some. Of 200,000 or so clones listed, over 75% are singletons. The sample comprised peripheral blood. These receptors were obtained from an elderly man with acute or convalescent COVID-19.

The V gene is TRBV5-1, the J gene TRBJ2-7; TRBD1 aligns across 12 bases. The CDR3 spans 16 residues. J was trimmed by 8 bases and V by 4 bases; bases with no gene match: 13. Looked up from germline, CDR1 is SGHRS and CDR2 is YFSETQ. The CDR3 loop reads CASSTLPGTGGKKQYF. The DNA of the CDR3 is TGCGCCAGCAGCACCTTACCCGGGACAGGGGGCAAGAAGCAGTACTTC.

This sequence joins TRBV6-6 and TRBJ2-5, with TRBD2 matching over 7 bases. Looked up from germline, CDR1 is MNHNY and CDR2 is SVGAGI (reference sequence). V trimming: 5 bases; J trimming: 3 bases; junction bases outside the gene matches: 3. The length of the CDR3 is 13 residues. The CDR3 protein is CASSNRGEETQYF. In DNA form, the CDR3 reads TGTGCCAGCAGTAACCGGGGGGAAGAGACCCAGTACTTC.

CDR3 amino acids: CASGSRGRLTEAFF. The CDR3 coding sequence is TGTGCCAGCGGATCCAGGGGGCGACTCACTGAAGCTTTCTTT. The chain uses TRBV28 and TRBJ1-1, with TRBD1 identical over 8 bases. Germline V gives CDR1 MDHEN, CDR2 SYDVKM. The CDR3 is 14 residues long. Trimming removed 8 bases from V and 4 bases from J; junction bases left unmatched: 9.

The chain has TRBV12-5 and TRBJ2-7, with D possibly matching TRBD1 (5 bases). CDR3 length: 18 residues. Germline V CDR1 and CDR2: LGHNT, FRNRAP. V dropped 2 bases and J dropped 3 bases, with 23 bases sitting between them. The CDR3 nucleotides are TGTGCTAGTGGTTTGACCTACCAAGGACAAACCAGCCTCTACGAGCAGTACGTC. It codes for CASGLTYQGQTSLYEQYV.

The chain combines TRBV14 with TRBJ2-3, with D possibly TRBD2 on 5 matching bases. This CDR3 region has 14 residues. Germline CDR1 is SGHDN and CDR2 is FVKESK. V gave up 1 base and J gave up 6 bases, with 11 bases separating them. CDR3 in DNA: TGTGCCAGCAGCCAAGGAAGTAGCGTCGATACGCAGTATTTT. Translating it yields CASSQGSSVDTQYF.

The rearrangement links TRBV19 to TRBJ1-1, with 7 bases aligning to TRBD1. CDR1 is LNHDA and CDR2 is SQIVND in the germline V gene (reference sequence). The CDR3 runs 15 residues. Losses at the gene ends were 5 bases for V and 10 bases for J; bases not matched to a gene: 16. The CDR3 DNA reads TGTGCCAGTAGTTCGTACCGTGACAGGGTAACGGGAGCTTTCTTT. It yields the protein CASSSYRDRVTGAFF.

V usage is TRBV18 and J usage is TRBJ1-3; TRBD1 is a possible D gene (6 bases). CDR1 and CDR2 from the germline V gene are KGHSH and LQKENI. V lost 3 bases, J lost 3 bases, and 18 bases lay in between. The CDR3 runs to 17 residues. The CDR3 sequence is CASSPDNRVTGGNTIYF. The CDR3, as DNA: TGTGCCAGCTCACCTGATAACAGGGTTACCGGTGGAAACACCATATATTTT.

In this sample, this clone turned up a few times. The chain joins TRBV5-1 to TRBJ2-5, with TRBD2 matching over 10 bases. The germline V gene has CDR1 SGHRS and CDR2 YFSETQ. The CDR3 has 16 residues. Trimming took 3 bases from V and 4 from J; bases not matched to a gene: 9. The CDR3: CASSYREREGRETQYF. CDR3 sequence (DNA): TGCGCCAGCAGCTATAGGGAGCGGGAGGGCCGAGAGACCCAGTACTTC.